The T cell receptor (beta chain) under discussion was sequenced for a study of response to subunit inactivated influenza vaccine. Germline CDR1 KGHDR, CDR2 SFDVKD. The CDR3 totals 12 residues. The germline V and J ends were trimmed by 3 bases and 13 bases, with 12 bases remaining between them. As for this clonotype: No antigen is known for it.

General study results and limits: The authors suggested that every seasonal influenza vaccination recruits few new T cells.

TCRdb reprocessed the RT-PCR reads with MiXCR, giving one entry per CDR3 protein. The sample has roughly 700,000 distinct CDR3 sequences; 14% are singletons. This material consisted of PBMCs from blood, taken approximately 15 days before vaccination. This TCR was sampled from a man over 45 who received an inactivated influenza vaccine. The chain couples TRBV24-1 to TRBJ2-1; D gene uncertain. The CDR3 region has the DNA TGTGCCACCAGTGATCCAACGCGTACCCAGTTCTTC. It codes for CATSDPTRTQFF.